These 24 T cell receptor beta chains came from one sample sequenced in a study of control samples from healthy donors and cancer patients. Sequencing was performed with immunoSEQ multiplex PCR; in TCRdb, only in-frame clones are kept and a portion is missing. Of about 130,000 clones listed, roughly 94% were seen once; the top ten hold 13% to 15%. The sample was PBMCs. These receptors originate from a man in his 60s with colorectal cancer.

This clone was seen more than once but under ten times. The gene calls are TRBV11-2 and TRBJ2-7, with 12 bases matching TRBD2. The CDR3 sequence is 15 residues long. Trimming removed 3 bases from V and 3 bases from J; junction bases left unmatched: 3. Looked up from germline, CDR1 is SGHAT and CDR2 is FQNNGV. The CDR3 DNA is TGTGCCAGCAGCTTGGGGACTAGCGGGTACTACGAGCAGTACTTC. The encoded protein is CASSLGTSGYYEQYF.

This clone was counted a single time. J is TRBJ1-1 and V is TRBV10-3; tentatively, D is TRBD1 (5 bases). The V gene's germline CDR1 is ENHRY and CDR2 SYGVKD. This CDR3 is 13 amino acids long. V was clipped by 7 bases and J by 4 bases, with 13 bases between them. CDR3: CAIKMGVGTEAFF. CDR3 in DNA: TGTGCCATCAAGATGGGGGTGGGCACTGAAGCTTTCTTT.

The chain has TRBV6-2 or TRBV6-3 and TRBJ1-5; D not certain. There are 14 residues in the CDR3. V lost 2 bases to trimming and J lost 5 bases, with 10 bases between them. Germline V gene data show CDR1 as MNHEY and CDR2 as SVGEGT. The CDR3 sequence is CASSYPPPHQPQHF. The CDR3, as DNA: TGTGCCAGCAGTTACCCCCCGCCTCATCAGCCCCAGCATTTT.

The chain couples TRBV18 to TRBJ1-2; D is unresolved. CDR3 length: 14 residues. Looked up from germline, CDR1 is KGHSH and CDR2 is LQKENI. The ends were cut back, 3 bases at V and 3 bases at J, with 11 bases in the middle. The CDR3 nucleotides read TGTGCCAGCTCACCGATTCGAGAGCACTATGGCTACACCTTC. Translated: CASSPIREHYGYTF.

The chain joins TRBV6-4 to TRBJ1-4, with D perhaps TRBD1 (6 bases). CDR1 and CDR2 from the germline V gene are MRHNA and SNTAGT. This CDR3 spans 17 amino acids. V was pared by 6 bases and J by 3 bases, with 20 bases between. The CDR3 region is CASRYVGGRRPNEKLFF. The CDR3 bases are TGTGCCAGCAGATATGTTGGGGGGCGCCGACCTAATGAAAAACTGTTTTTT.

The chain recombines TRBV4-3 with TRBJ1-4; no clear D gene. This CDR3 contains 16 residues. Trimming cost V 0 bases and J 0 bases, with 8 bases left between them. Germline CDR1 and CDR2: LGHNA and YSLEER. CDR3 region: CASSQDVGATNEKLFF. CDR3 DNA sequence: TGCGCCAGCAGCCAAGACGTAGGAGCAACTAATGAAAAACTGTTTTTT.

The J gene is TRBJ1-6, the V gene TRBV30, with a tentative D call TRBD1 (5 bases). Trimming stripped 4 bases from V and 10 bases from J, with 14 bases between. Germline-derived CDR1 and CDR2 are GTSNPN and SVGIG (reference sequence). The CDR3 totals 13 residues. DNA for the CDR3: TGTGCCTGGATGACTGCAGGGCAATCACCCCTCCACTTT. It translates to CAWMTAGQSPLHF.

The V and J genes are TRBV2 and TRBJ2-6; D not certain. V lost 0 bases and J lost 0, with 9 bases in between. The CDR3 covers 17 residues. Germline V gene data show CDR1 as SNHLY and CDR2 as FYNNEI. The CDR3 reads CASSEASLPSGANVLTF. CDR3 coding DNA: TGTGCCAGCAGTGAAGCAAGCCTCCCCTCTGGGGCCAACGTCCTGACTTTC.

The J gene is TRBJ1-2, the V gene TRBV7-9; D ambiguous. CDR3 length equals 13 residues. Germline V lookup: CDR1 SEHNR, CDR2 FQNEAQ (reference sequence). Trimming pared 6 bases from V and 4 bases from J, leaving 12 bases between. CDR3: CASRAPRGYGYTF. CDR3 DNA sequence: TGTGCCAGCAGAGCCCCCCGCGGCTATGGCTACACCTTC.

This chain connects TRBV7-2 to TRBJ1-6; D is uncertain. This CDR3 contains 13 residues. V was cut by 3 bases and J by 10 bases, with 10 bases left in between. Looked up from germline, CDR1 is SGHTA and CDR2 is FQGNSA. CDR3 protein: CASSFSLDSPLHF. CDR3 bases: TGTGCCAGCAGCTTTAGCCTTGACTCACCCCTCCACTTT.

This sequence joins TRBV7-2 and TRBJ2-1; D unresolved. V lost 1 base to trimming and J lost 6 bases, with 10 bases between them. Germline assignment: CDR1 SGHTA and CDR2 FQGNSA. CDR3 length equals 14 residues. The CDR3 nucleotides are TGTGCCAGCAGCTTAGGACTGAAGGGCAATGAGCAGTTCTTC. As protein: CASSLGLKGNEQFF. Combining the CDR3 with reference TRBV7-2 and TRBJ2-1 gives the whole variable domain GAGVSQSPSNKVTEKGKDVELRCDPISGHTALYWYRQSLGQGLEFLIYFQGNSAPDKSGLPSDRFSAERTGGSVSTLTIQRTQQEDSAVYLCASSLGLKGNEQFFGPGTRLTVL.

This CDR3 reads CATSRDAAGTDYEQYF. The CDR3 region has the DNA TGTGCCACCAGCAGAGATGCGGCGGGGACCGACTACGAGCAGTACTTC. The gene calls are TRBV15 and TRBJ2-7, with D possibly being TRBD2 (6 bases). V was clipped by 0 bases and J by 3 bases, with 15 bases between them. Germline values: CDR1 LNHNV, CDR2 YYDKDF (reference sequence). This CDR3 comprises 16 residues.

The rearrangement links TRBV18 to TRBJ2-7, with TRBD1 matching 11 bases. V shed 5 bases and J 0 bases; nucleotides not matched to a gene: 6. The CDR3 length is 16 residues. Germline V gives CDR1 KGHSH, CDR2 LQKENI. The DNA of the CDR3 is TGTGCCAGCTCAGGACAGGGGGCCCGAGGCTCCTACGAGCAGTACTTC. Translated, it gives CASSGQGARGSYEQYF. Full variable domain (missing parts from reference TRBV18 and TRBJ2-7): NAGVMQNPRHLVRRRGQEARLRCSPMKGHSHVYWYRQLPEEGLKFMVYLQKENIIDESGMPKERFSAEFPKEGPSILRIQQVVRGDSAAYFCASSGQGARGSYEQYFGPGTRLTVT.

This chain links TRBV3-1 (or the pseudogene TRBV3-2) with TRBJ1-6; D is unresolved. CDR1 and CDR2 from the germline V gene are LGHDT and YNNKEL (reference sequence). The ends were cut back, 5 bases at V and 7 bases at J, with 9 bases in the middle. This CDR3 is 13 amino acids long. CDR3 residues: CASSTTGNSPLHF. For the CDR3, the DNA is TGTGCCAGCAGCACTACGGGGAATTCACCCCTCCACTTT.

The rearrangement links TRBV12-3 or TRBV12-4 to TRBJ1-5, with TRBD1 identical over 7 bases. V dropped 5 bases and J dropped 4; count of bases not matched to a gene: 2. The CDR3 is made up of 13 amino acids. The CDR3 here is CASSLTGNQPQHF. DNA of the CDR3: TGTGCCAGCAGTCTGACAGGGAATCAGCCCCAGCATTTT.

The chain is built from TRBV19 and TRBJ2-5; 7 positions match TRBD1. The germline gives CDR1 LNHDA, CDR2 SQIVND (reference sequence). CDR3 length: 19 residues. V lost 4 bases and J lost 5; bases outside the gene matches: 22. This CDR3 is CASSTGPFTPRTGWETQYF. For the CDR3, the DNA is TGTGCCAGTAGTACGGGCCCCTTCACACCTCGGACAGGCTGGGAGACCCAGTACTTC.

The J gene is TRBJ1-2, the V gene TRBV5-1; D might be TRBD1 (5 bases). There are 13 residues in the CDR3. V lost 4 bases and J 8 bases, leaving 15 bases between the germline ends. Germline V gives CDR1 SGHRS, CDR2 YFSETQ. The CDR3 nucleotides read TGCGCCAGCAGCCCCACAGGTAGTCTAGGCTACACCTTC. Protein sequence: CASSPTGSLGYTF. Filled out from reference TRBV5-1 and TRBJ1-2, the complete variable domain reads KAGVTQTPRYLIKTRGQQVTLSCSPISGHRSVSWYQQTPGQGLQFLFEYFSETQRNKGNFPGRFSGRQFSNSRSEMNVSTLELGDSALYLCASSPTGSLGYTFGSGTRLTVV.

The J gene is TRBJ1-5, the V gene TRBV18, with D unclear. Germline CDR1 is KGHSH and CDR2 is LQKENI. Trimming stripped 4 bases from V and 6 bases from J, with 13 bases between. The CDR3 consists of 14 residues. CDR3 region: CASSLVSAGQPQHF. The CDR3 bases are TGTGCCAGCTCACTGGTGTCAGCAGGTCAGCCCCAGCATTTT.

The J gene is TRBJ2-2, the V gene TRBV28, with 10 bases aligning to TRBD1. The CDR3 covers 15 residues. CDR1 and CDR2 (germline): MDHEN, SYDVKM. With 5 bases clipped from V and 4 bases from J, the junction kept 4 bases outside the gene matches. CDR3 sequence (DNA): TGTGCCAGCAGTCGGACAGGGGGAATCACCGGGGAGCTGTTTTTT. Translating gives CASSRTGGITGELFF.

V gene TRBV29-1 combines with J gene TRBJ2-3; D perhaps matches TRBD2 (5 bases). Trimming removed 4 bases from V and 1 base from J, with 15 bases in between. The CDR3 is 15 residues long. The germline V gene has CDR1 SQVTM and CDR2 ANQGSEA. The CDR3 reads CSVVLLAGRTDTQYF. The CDR3 DNA is TGCAGCGTTGTGCTCCTCGCGGGCCGCACAGATACGCAGTATTTT.

The chain couples TRBV5-4 to TRBJ2-2; no clear D gene. Germline CDR1 is SGHNT and CDR2 is YYREEE (reference sequence). The CDR3 extends over 14 amino acids. V was clipped by 0 bases and J by 6 bases, with 9 bases between them. DNA of the CDR3: TGTGCCAGCAGCTTGGTGCCAATAGCCGGGGAGCTGTTTTTT. Encoded protein: CASSLVPIAGELFF.

This chain uses TRBV28 with TRBJ2-7; no definite D call. The V end was cut by 6 bases, the J end by 7 bases, with 13 bases between. The CDR3 runs to 12 residues. Germline lookup yields CDR1 MDHEN and CDR2 SYDVKM. Here the CDR3 reads CASRTSGNEQYF. CDR3 sequence (DNA): TGTGCCAGCAGGACCTCGGGTAATGAGCAGTACTTC.

The chain is built from TRBV6-6 and TRBJ1-1; D remains unclear. Germline V gene sequence: CDR1 MNHNY, CDR2 SVGAGI (reference sequence). This CDR3 comprises 15 residues. The V and J ends lost 3 bases and 0 bases respectively, with 11 bases between them. In nucleotides, the CDR3 is TGTGCCAGCAGTTATGTCGGCAGCATGAACACTGAAGCTTTCTTT. The encoded protein is CASSYVGSMNTEAFF.

The chain couples TRBV19 to TRBJ1-5; TRBD1 is a possible D gene (5 bases). Germline CDR1 is LNHDA and CDR2 is SQIVND (reference sequence). The CDR3 extends over 14 amino acids. The V gene lost 3 bases and the J gene lost 7 bases, with 13 bases spanning the gap. CDR3 sequence reads: CASSIPGAGQPQHF. In DNA form, the CDR3 reads TGTGCCAGTAGTATCCCCGGGGCCGGGCAGCCCCAGCATTTT.